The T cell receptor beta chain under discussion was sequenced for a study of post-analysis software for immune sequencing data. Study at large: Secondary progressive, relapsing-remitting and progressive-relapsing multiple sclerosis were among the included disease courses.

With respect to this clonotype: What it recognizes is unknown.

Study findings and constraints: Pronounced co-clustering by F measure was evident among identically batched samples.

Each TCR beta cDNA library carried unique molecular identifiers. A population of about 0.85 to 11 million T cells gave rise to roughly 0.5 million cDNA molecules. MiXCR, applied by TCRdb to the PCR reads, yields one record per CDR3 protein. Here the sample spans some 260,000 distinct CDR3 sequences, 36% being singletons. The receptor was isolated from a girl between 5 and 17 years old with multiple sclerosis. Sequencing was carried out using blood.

DNA of the CDR3: TGTGCCAGCACCGACCTTTGGACTAGCGGGAGTACAGATATGGAGTATTTT. Translation gives CASTDLWTSGSTDMEYF. This chain links TRBV12-3 or TRBV12-4 with TRBJ2-3, with 13 bases lining up with TRBD2. The CDR3 contains 17 residues. V lost 7 bases and J lost 13; bases outside the gene matches: 20.